This T cell receptor beta chain was sequenced during a study of T cell changes during pregnancy in multiple sclerosis. TCRdb keeps only in-frame clones here, not all; method: immunoSEQ multiplex PCR. The table has 70,000 to 100,000 clones, 80% to 95% seen once. CDR1 and CDR2 from the germline V gene are SGHTA and FQGTGA. CDR3 length equals 15 residues. V was pared by 1 base and J by 3 bases, with 9 bases between. This TCR was sampled from a female donor with multiple sclerosis, enrolled in a pregnancy study. The chain recombines TRBV7-3 with TRBJ2-2, with D possibly matching TRBD1 (5 bases). Sequencing was performed on peripheral blood, taken in the first trimester of pregnancy. The CDR3 DNA reads TGTGCCAGCAGCTTAATGGGCAGGGACACCGGGGAGCTGTTTTTT. This translates into CASSLMGRDTGELFF.